These 23 T cell receptor beta chains were sequenced from one sample in a study of PD-1 blockade in classical Hodgkin lymphoma. The repertoire was sequenced with immunoSEQ multiplex PCR; TCRdb's copy has only in-frame clones and lacks some. The table has tens of thousands of clones, roughly 80% seen once. The time point was: cycle 4 day 1 (C4D1), after less than seven weeks of nivolumab. The patients all showed relapse after autologous stem cell transplantation, while their brentuximab vedotin exposure varied. The source was peripheral blood mononuclear cells (PBMCs), collected before the fourth cycle of nivolumab. Receptor source: a human donor with classical Hodgkin lymphoma.

This rearrangement joins TRBV6-1 to TRBJ2-1; 9 bases fit TRBD1. There are 15 residues in the CDR3. V lost 2 bases, J lost 7 bases, and 6 bases stayed unmatched. Germline CDR1 MNHNS, CDR2 SASEGT. For the CDR3, the DNA is TGTGCCAGCAGTGAAACGGACAGGGGTGGGAATGAGCAGTTCTTC. Translating it yields CASSETDRGGNEQFF.

This clone was detected only a few times. The chain combines TRBV29-1 with TRBJ2-3; TRBD2 matches at 7 bases. This CDR3 contains 10 residues. The germline CDR1 and CDR2 sequences are SQVTM and ANQGSEA. Losses at the gene ends were 8 bases for V and 6 bases for J; bases not matched to a gene: 2. The CDR3 loop is CSYGGDTQYF. The CDR3 nucleotides are TGCAGCTACGGGGGGGATACGCAGTATTTT.

V and J are TRBV27 and TRBJ2-7, with 13 bases fitting TRBD2. J gave up 7 bases and V 4 bases, and 16 bases lay outside the gene matches. From germline, CDR1 is MNHEY and CDR2 SMNVEV (reference sequence). CDR3 length equals 18 residues. CDR3 DNA: TGTGCCAGCAGTTCCAAAATCGGACTAGCGGGAGAGACGCGGGAGCAGTACTTC. Residues: CASSSKIGLAGETREQYF.

This clone was detected only a few times. Other nucleotide sequences in the sample specify the same CDR3. The rearrangement links TRBV20-1 to TRBJ1-2; no definite D call. The germline gives CDR1 DFQATT, CDR2 SNEGSKA (reference sequence). CDR3 size: 9 residues. The ends were cut back, 5 bases at V and 8 bases at J, with 6 bases in the middle. Here the CDR3 DNA reads TGCAGTGCTCCGGGGGGCTACACCTTC. Protein: CSAPGGYTF.

The count of this clone is one. The V gene is TRBV7-2, the J gene TRBJ1-6, with no clear D. V was trimmed by 1 base and J by 7 bases, leaving 5 bases between them. The CDR3 consists of 13 residues. Germline V gene lookup returns CDR1 SGHTA and CDR2 FQGNSA. The CDR3: CASSLERNSPLHF. CDR3 nucleotides: TGTGCCAGCAGCTTAGAGCGAAATTCACCCCTCCACTTT.

V usage is TRBV23-1 and J usage is TRBJ1-2; D unresolved. TRBV23-1 is an ORF for which the function is uncertain. V lost 0 bases to trimming and J lost 7 bases, with 6 bases between them. This CDR3 region has 12 residues. The DNA for the CDR3 is TGCGCCAGCAGTCAATCTGGCAGTGGCTACACCTTC. Translating it yields CASSQSGSGYTF.

The chain couples TRBV27 to TRBJ2-5; 8 bases fit TRBD2. V dropped 8 bases and J dropped 5; count of bases not matched to a gene: 13. From germline, CDR1 is MNHEY and CDR2 SMNVEV (reference sequence). CDR3 size: 15 residues. The CDR3 DNA is TGTGCCAGCCACACTTCGGCGGGGGGCCGGGAGACCCAGTACTTC. It translates to CASHTSAGGRETQYF.

The V and J genes are TRBV5-4 and TRBJ2-2; D remains ambiguous. CDR3 length: 14 residues. Trimming stripped 0 bases from V and 6 bases from J, with 9 bases between. Germline CDR1 SGHNT, CDR2 YYREEE (reference sequence). The CDR3 DNA is TGTGCCAGCAGCTTGGTATGGGGTTCCGGGGAGCTGTTTTTT. Protein sequence: CASSLVWGSGELFF.

The sample holds a few counts of this clone. The V and J genes are TRBV9 and TRBJ1-2; perhaps TRBD1 as D (6 bases). CDR3 size: 15 residues. Per the germline V gene, CDR1 is SGDLS and CDR2 is YYNGEE. V lost 3 bases, J lost 4 bases, and 16 bases lay in between. CDR3 coding DNA: TGTGCCAGCAGCGGTGAAGGCCAGGGGCGCTATGGCTACACCTTC. This gives the protein CASSGEGQGRYGYTF. Variable domain in full (rest from reference TRBV9 and TRBJ1-2): DSGVTQTPKHLITATGQRVTLRCSPRSGDLSVYWYQQSLDQGLQFLIQYYNGEERAKGNILERFSAQQFPDLHSELNLSSLELGDSALYFCASSGEGQGRYGYTFGSGTRLTVV.

The gene calls are TRBV5-5 and TRBJ1-2, with 8 nucleotides matching TRBD1. The CDR3 has 15 residues. The ends lost 0 bases at V and 8 bases at J; junction bases unmatched: 9. Germline CDR1 is SGHKS and CDR2 is YYEKEE (reference sequence). The CDR3 DNA sequence: TGTGCCAGCAGCTTGGCCCCAGGGGGCGCATGGGGCTACACCTTC. The encoded protein is CASSLAPGGAWGYTF.

The chain links TRBV7-9 to TRBJ1-4; maybe TRBD1 (6 bases). CDR3 length equals 14 residues. Germline assignment: CDR1 SEHNR and CDR2 FQNEAQ (reference sequence). Trimming stripped 5 bases from V and 5 bases from J, with 12 bases between. The CDR3 spells CASSLRGLNEKLFF. The CDR3 DNA reads as TGTGCCAGCAGCCTCCGGGGGCTCAATGAAAAACTGTTTTTT.

This rearrangement joins TRBV30 to TRBJ1-5; 7 nucleotides line up with TRBD1. V dropped 0 bases and J dropped 6; count of bases not matched to a gene: 8. Germline lookup yields CDR1 GTSNPN and CDR2 SVGIG (reference sequence). The CDR3 sequence is 15 residues long. The DNA for the CDR3 is TGTGCCTGGAGTGTCCTAGGGGGCGCGGGTCAGCCCCAGCATTTT. Translated: CAWSVLGGAGQPQHF.

The chain is built from TRBV4-3 and TRBJ1-1; possible D gene TRBD1, 5 bases. V lost 2 bases and J lost 5, with 18 bases in between. CDR3 length equals 16 residues. Per germline, CDR1 LGHNA and CDR2 YSLEER. CDR3 nucleotides: TGCGCCAGCAGCCAAATCCCCAGGGCATGGAGGACTGAAGCTTTCTTT. This codes for CASSQIPRAWRTEAFF.

The chain uses TRBV5-4 and TRBJ1-4; weak D call: TRBD1 (5 bases). CDR1 is SGHNT and CDR2 is YYREEE in the germline V gene (reference sequence). The CDR3 has 15 residues. V lost 4 bases and J 7 bases, leaving 17 bases between the germline ends. This CDR3 reads CASSVGTAFGEKLFF. In DNA, the CDR3 is TGTGCCAGCAGCGTAGGGACGGCTTTTGGTGAAAAACTGTTTTTT.

This clone was seen a single time. The rearrangement uses TRBV4-3 and TRBJ1-2; D not resolved. There are 14 residues in the CDR3. Trimming pared 4 bases from V and 7 bases from J, leaving 16 bases between. The germline CDR1 and CDR2 sequences are LGHNA and YSLEER. The CDR3 DNA reads as TGCGCCAGCAGCCCCGAGCACGGGTTACGTGGCTACACCTTC. Protein sequence: CASSPEHGLRGYTF.

The CDR3 sequence: CASSSIRVDRVVNYGYTF. As DNA, the CDR3 is TGTGCCAGCAGCTCCATACGGGTGGACAGGGTCGTCAACTATGGCTACACCTTC. The rearrangement joins TRBV5-5 to TRBJ1-2; 8 bases are a match to TRBD1. The CDR3 is made up of 18 amino acids. Losses at the gene ends were 3 bases for V and 2 bases for J; bases not matched to a gene: 15. CDR1 and CDR2 (germline): SGHKS, YYEKEE (reference sequence).

This sequence joins TRBV7-8 and TRBJ2-7; D remains unclear. CDR3 size: 13 residues. The germline CDR1 and CDR2 sequences are SGHVS and FQNEAQ. V was pared by 3 bases and J by 2 bases, with 8 bases between. CDR3 in DNA: TGTGCCAGCAGCTTGCAGATAACCTACGAGCAGTACTTC. Its translation is CASSLQITYEQYF.

There are a few counts of this clone. This chain joins TRBV27 and TRBJ2-7, with TRBD1 identical over 7 bases. V lost 6 bases, J lost 10 bases, and 15 bases stayed unmatched. The CDR3 is 14 amino acids. In germline, CDR1 is MNHEY, CDR2 SMNVEV (reference sequence). CDR3 nucleotide sequence: TGTGCCAGCAGATGGGGGCAACCGACAGGGAAACAGTACTTC. Protein sequence: CASRWGQPTGKQYF.

This chain links TRBV5-1 with TRBJ2-5; 7 bases are shared with TRBD2. This CDR3 spans 15 amino acids. Trimming took 1 base from V and 4 from J; bases not matched to a gene: 7. Per the germline V gene, CDR1 is SGHRS and CDR2 is YFSETQ. CDR3 protein: CASSLMSGVAETQYF. Here the CDR3 DNA reads TGCGCCAGCAGCTTGATGAGCGGGGTCGCAGAGACCCAGTACTTC. Full variable domain (remainder filled in from reference TRBV5-1 and TRBJ2-5): KAGVTQTPRYLIKTRGQQVTLSCSPISGHRSVSWYQQTPGQGLQFLFEYFSETQRNKGNFPGRFSGRQFSNSRSEMNVSTLELGDSALYLCASSLMSGVAETQYFGPGTRLLVL.

The chain couples TRBV13 to TRBJ2-7; tentatively, D is TRBD1 (5 bases). Trimming left V 1 base short and J 11 bases short, with 12 bases between. From germline, CDR1 is PRHDT and CDR2 FYEKMQ (reference sequence). This CDR3 has 12 residues. CDR3 coding DNA: TGTGCCAGCAGCTTAGAAAGGGCAGGGAAGTACTTC. It specifies CASSLERAGKYF.

The V and J genes are TRBV9 and TRBJ2-3, with D perhaps matching TRBD2 (6 bases). V lost 7 bases to trimming and J lost 1 base, with 16 bases between them. The CDR3 contains 15 residues. From germline, CDR1 is SGDLS and CDR2 YYNGEE. The CDR3 DNA reads as TGTGCCAGCCGCTTGGGGGGTTCTCGCACAGATACGCAGTATTTT. Translation: CASRLGGSRTDTQYF.

The J gene is TRBJ1-1, the V gene TRBV15; D is unclear. V was clipped by 0 bases and J by 2 bases, with 7 bases between them. The CDR3 runs 14 residues. The germline gives CDR1 LNHNV, CDR2 YYDKDF (reference sequence). CDR3 sequence: CATSREGVNTEAFF. The CDR3 DNA reads TGTGCCACCAGCAGAGAGGGCGTTAACACTGAAGCTTTCTTT.

This clone appeared once. DNA for the CDR3: TGTGCCAGTAGTATTTTCCTGGCAGAGACCCAGTACTTC. Protein product: CASSIFLAETQYF. This rearrangement joins TRBV19 to TRBJ2-5; D uncertain. The length of the CDR3 is 13 residues. From germline, CDR1 is LNHDA and CDR2 SQIVND (reference sequence). The germline V and J ends were trimmed by 3 bases and 4 bases, with 9 bases remaining between them.